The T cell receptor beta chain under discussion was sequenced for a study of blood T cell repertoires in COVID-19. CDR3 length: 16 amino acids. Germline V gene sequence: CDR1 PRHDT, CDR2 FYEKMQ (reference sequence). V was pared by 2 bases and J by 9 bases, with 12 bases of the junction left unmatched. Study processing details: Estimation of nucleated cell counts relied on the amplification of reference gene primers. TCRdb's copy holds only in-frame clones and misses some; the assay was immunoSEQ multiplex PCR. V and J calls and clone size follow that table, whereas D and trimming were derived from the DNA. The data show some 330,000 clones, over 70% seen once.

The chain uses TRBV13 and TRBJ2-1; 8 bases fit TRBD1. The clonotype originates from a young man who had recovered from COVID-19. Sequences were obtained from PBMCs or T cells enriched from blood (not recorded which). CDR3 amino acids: CASSLLYRTGFSEQFF. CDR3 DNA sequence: TGTGCCAGCAGCTTATTATATCGGACAGGGTTCAGTGAGCAGTTCTTC.